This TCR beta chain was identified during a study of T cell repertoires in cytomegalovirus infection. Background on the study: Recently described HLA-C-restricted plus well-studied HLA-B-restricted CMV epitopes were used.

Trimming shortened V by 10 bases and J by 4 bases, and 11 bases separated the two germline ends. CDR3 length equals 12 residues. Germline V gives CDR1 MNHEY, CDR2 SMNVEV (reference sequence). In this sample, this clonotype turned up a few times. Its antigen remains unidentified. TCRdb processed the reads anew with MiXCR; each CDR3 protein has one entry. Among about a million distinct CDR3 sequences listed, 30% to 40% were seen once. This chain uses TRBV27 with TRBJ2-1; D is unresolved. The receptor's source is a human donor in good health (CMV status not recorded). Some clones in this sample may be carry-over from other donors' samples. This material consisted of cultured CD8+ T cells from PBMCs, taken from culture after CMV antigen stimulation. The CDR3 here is CATGRIYNEQFF. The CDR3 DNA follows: TGTGCCACCGGACGAATATACAATGAGCAGTTCTTC.